The rows below give T cell receptor beta chains drawn from one sample of a study of control samples from healthy donors and cancer patients. Here immunoSEQ multiplex PCR was the method, and the copy in TCRdb shows in-frame clones only, minus some. The repertoire includes about 150,000 clones, about 94% of them detected once, and 2% to 2.5% sits in the top ten. The specimen was blood. The origin of the receptors is a man aged 45-60 years in good health. Each CDR3 is given with its conserved first and last residue. The D gene is left open where the match is weak. Clone size is shown for a subset of rows, as once, few, many or a class of expanded clone.

j_call clone_size d_call v_call cdr3_nt cdr3_aa
TRBJ2-7 - - TRBV10-2 TGCGCCAGCAGTGAGGGAGGTAGCATCTACGAGCAGTACTTC CASSEGGSIYEQYF
TRBJ2-7 - - TRBV15 TGTGCCACCAGCAGAGAATGGGCAGGGGTCGAGCAGTACTTC CATSREWAGVEQYF
TRBJ1-1 - TRBD1 TRBV6-4 TGTGCCAGCAGTGATGGGACAGCGATGAACACTGAAGCTTTCTTT CASSDGTAMNTEAFF
TRBJ2-7 - - TRBV28 TGTGCCAGCAGTAATCGGGGAGTAACCTACGAGCAGTACTTC CASSNRGVTYEQYF
TRBJ1-2 - - TRBV7-9 TGTGCCAGCAGCTCAGTGGGCAGGGGCTATGGCTACACCTTC CASSSVGRGYGYTF
TRBJ1-2 - - TRBV28 TGTGCCAGCAGTTTAGACAGCTATGGCTACACCTTC CASSLDSYGYTF
TRBJ2-1 - TRBD1 TRBV27 TGTGCCAGCAGTCCGGGACAGGGGCTTGAGGGGAACTACAATGAGCAGTTCTTC CASSPGQGLEGNYNEQFF
TRBJ2-7 once - TRBV11-1 TGTGCCAGCAGCTTATTGAAGGGCGGAGGAGGCGTCCCCCAGTACTTC CASSLLKGGGGVPQYF
TRBJ2-7 - TRBD2 TRBV10-1 TGCGCCAGCAGTGATGATGTAGCGGGAGGATACGAGCAGTACTTC CASSDDVAGGYEQYF
TRBJ2-1 - TRBD2 TRBV11-2 TGTGCCAGCAGCCGACTCCCTTGGGGGGGTAGATACAATGAGCAGTTCTTC CASSRLPWGGRYNEQFF
TRBJ2-7 - TRBD2 TRBV5-1 TGCGCCAGCAGCAAGGGAGGGACTAGCGGGACTCCCTCCTACGAGCAGTACTTC CASSKGGTSGTPSYEQYF
TRBJ1-2 - - TRBV10-3 TGTGCCATCAGAGGGGGACACCTCGTCTATGGCTACACCTTC CAIRGGHLVYGYTF
TRBJ1-5 - - TRBV24-1 TGTGCCACCAGTGATTTAAGGTCGAATCAGCCCCAGCATTTT CATSDLRSNQPQHF
TRBJ2-3 - TRBD2 TRBV5-1 TGCGCCAGCAGCGCCCGTATTGCGGGAGGCAGCACAGATACGCAGTATTTT CASSARIAGGSTDTQYF
TRBJ1-1 - - TRBV3-1/TRBV3-2 TGTGCCAGCAGCCAAGGAGGGACCACTGAAGCTTTCTTT CASSQGGTTEAFF
TRBJ2-3 - TRBD2 TRBV2 TGTGCCAGCAGTGGGGAGGGGTCCTACACAGATACGCAGTATTTT CASSGEGSYTDTQYF
TRBJ2-7 - TRBD2 TRBV7-8 TGTGCCAGCAGCCATACTAGCGGGAGTTACGAGCAGTACTTC CASSHTSGSYEQYF
TRBJ2-3 - - TRBV7-2 TGTGCCAGCAGCCCCCCGGCCACAGATACGCAGTATTTT CASSPPATDTQYF
TRBJ2-5 - - TRBV27 TGTGCCAGCAGTGTCAGGAGACAAGAGACCCAGTACTTC CASSVRRQETQYF
TRBJ2-6 - - TRBV5-4 TGTGCCAGCAGCTTGGACCAATCTGGGGCCAACGTCCTGACTTTC CASSLDQSGANVLTF
TRBJ1-5 - - TRBV18 TGTGCCAGCTCACAGTGGACGGAGCAGCCCCAGCATTTT CASSQWTEQPQHF
TRBJ2-3 - - TRBV5-4 TGTGCCAGCAGCTTGATTGGCGGCAACACAGATACGCAGTATTTT CASSLIGGNTDTQYF
TRBJ1-2 - TRBD1 TRBV3-1/TRBV3-2 TGTGCCAGCAGCCAAGATCGGGGGAACAGGGGGAAGTCGGGCTACACCTTC CASSQDRGNRGKSGYTF
TRBJ2-7 - - TRBV10-1 TGCGCCAGCAGTGAGCCGCCGGGAGTCCAGTACTTC CASSEPPGVQYF
TRBJ1-5 - TRBD1 TRBV11-2 TGTGCCAGCAGCTTAGGAAGGGACAGGTCATATCAGCCCCAGCATTTT CASSLGRDRSYQPQHF
TRBJ1-4 - TRBD1 TRBV5-1 TGCGCCAGCAGCTTGTCCCCCGGACAGGGGAACGATGAAAAACTGTTTTTT CASSLSPGQGNDEKLFF
TRBJ2-2 - - TRBV19 TGTGCCAGTAGTATAGGGGCAGGGATCGACACCGGGGAGCTGTTTTTT CASSIGAGIDTGELFF
TRBJ1-2 - - TRBV2 TGTGCCAGCAGTGGGGACGTCGATGGCTACACCTTC CASSGDVDGYTF
TRBJ2-3 - TRBD2 TRBV18 TGTGCCAGCCACCGACTAGCGACTAGCACAGATACGCAGTATTTT CASHRLATSTDTQYF
TRBJ2-7 - - TRBV4-1 TGCGCCAGCAGCCAAGTTCAGGGGCCAAAGGTCTTC CASSQVQGPKVF
TRBJ2-6 - - TRBV15 TGTGCCACCAGCAGAGAAAGGATCGCTGGGGCCAACGTCCTGACTTTC CATSRERIAGANVLTF
TRBJ1-3 - - TRBV4-1 TGCGCCAGCAGCCAGTCCGGGACATTCGGAAACACCATATATTTT CASSQSGTFGNTIYF
TRBJ2-1 - - TRBV28 TGTGCCAGCAGTTTTCGAGGCGGGACGAGCTCCTACAATGAGCAGTTCTTC CASSFRGGTSSYNEQFF